This TCR beta chain stems from a study of blood T cell repertoires in COVID-19. Study-level background: The United States, Italy and Spain supplied acute and convalescent COVID-19 samples.

This CDR3 region has 13 residues. The V end was cut by 4 bases, the J end by 4 bases, with 11 bases between. The germline CDR1 and CDR2 sequences are SQVTM and ANQGSEA. TCRdb keeps only in-frame clones here, not all; method: immunoSEQ multiplex PCR. The sample shows 95,000 to 150,000 clones, about four fifths of them seen only once. The sequencing sample was made of peripheral blood. This TCR was recovered from a man aged 55 to 70 with active or convalescent COVID-19. V and J are TRBV29-1 and TRBJ1-5; TRBD1 is a possible D gene (5 bases). For the CDR3, the DNA is TGCAGCGTTGGGGGTCAGGGAAATCAGCCCCAGCATTTT. This gives the protein CSVGGQGNQPQHF. The variable domain in full, completed from reference TRBV29-1 and TRBJ1-5, reads SAVISQKPSRDICQRGTSLTIQCQVDSQVTMMFWYRQQPGQSLTLIATANQGSEATYESGFVIDKFPISRPNLTFSTLTVSNMSPEDSSIYLCSVGGQGNQPQHFGDGTRLSIL.